This T cell receptor beta chain was identified in a study of identical twins. Each CDR3 protein is one row after TCRdb ran MiXCR on the 5' RACE reads. The repertoire holds roughly 500,000 distinct CDR3 sequences, around 20% seen once, with 0.8% to 1% in the top ten. This clonotype was observed a handful of times. In germline, CDR1 is SNHLY, CDR2 FYNNEI. Trimming took off 7 bases at V and 3 bases at J, with 15 bases between the two ends. The CDR3 length is 14 residues. This same sample was also part of a study on T cells expressing NK-cell markers.

Sequencing used CD4+ T cells sorted from blood. This TCR came from a woman aged 18 to 35 in good health. This rearrangement joins TRBV2 to TRBJ2-5; D gene uncertain. The CDR3 sequence is CASTALSVKETQYF. The CDR3 coding sequence is TGTGCCAGCACCGCCCTGTCGGTAAAAGAGACCCAGTACTTC.